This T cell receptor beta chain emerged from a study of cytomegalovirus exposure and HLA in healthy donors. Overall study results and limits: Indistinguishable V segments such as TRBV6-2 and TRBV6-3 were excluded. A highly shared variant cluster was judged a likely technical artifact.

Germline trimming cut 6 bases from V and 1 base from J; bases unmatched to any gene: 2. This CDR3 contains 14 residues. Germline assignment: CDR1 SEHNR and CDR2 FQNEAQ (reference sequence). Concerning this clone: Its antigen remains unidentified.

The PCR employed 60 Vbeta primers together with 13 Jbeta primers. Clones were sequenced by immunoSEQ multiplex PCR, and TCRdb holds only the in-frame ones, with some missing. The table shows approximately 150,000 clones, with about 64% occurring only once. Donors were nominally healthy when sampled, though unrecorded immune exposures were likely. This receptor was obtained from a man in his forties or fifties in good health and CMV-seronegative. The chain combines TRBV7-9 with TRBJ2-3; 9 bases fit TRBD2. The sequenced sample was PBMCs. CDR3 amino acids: CASRLAGRTDTQYF. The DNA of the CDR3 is TGTGCCAGCAGACTAGCGGGCCGCACAGATACGCAGTATTTT.